This TCR beta chain stems from a study of blood T cell repertoires in COVID-19. Study overall: Specimens from acute and convalescent COVID-19 originated in the United States, Italy and Spain.

The assay was immunoSEQ multiplex PCR, and TCRdb's table has in-frame clones only and misses some. The data hold about 150,000 clones, with over 80% observed a single time. The germline V and J ends were trimmed by 3 bases and 2 bases, with 17 bases remaining between them. CDR1 is MGHDK and CDR2 is SYGVNS in the germline V gene. The CDR3 is 17 amino acids. This clone was observed a few times. The specimen was peripheral blood. The chain joins TRBV25-1 to TRBJ1-5; the D is unclear. This TCR was sampled from a woman aged 55-69 years with acute or convalescent COVID-19. This CDR3 reads CASSDSYGYGGNQPQHF. The CDR3 bases are TGTGCCAGCAGTGATTCCTACGGGTACGGGGGCAATCAGCCCCAGCATTTT.